A single sample gave rise to the 17 T cell receptor beta chains below, sequenced in a study of shared clonotypes between healthy human individuals. Data came from immunoSEQ multiplex PCR; TCRdb stores just in-frame clones and leaves some out. The data show roughly 2.4 million clones, with approximately 96% seen just once and less than 0.15% held by the top ten. Sequencing was done on a sample of naive CD4+ T cells sorted from blood. Noted subset: CD45RA+ positively selected. These receptor sequences come from a man between 18 and 29 years old in good health.

J is TRBJ2-7 and V is TRBV7-2; 7 bases line up with TRBD2. The junction had 13 bases not matched to a gene; V was cut back by 5 bases and J by 3 bases. The CDR3 runs 16 residues. CDR1 and CDR2 from the germline V gene are SGHTA and FQGNSA. The CDR3 nucleotides are TGTGCCAGCAGCATAAACCATCGGGAGGCCTACTACGAGCAGTACTTC. As protein: CASSINHREAYYEQYF.

The rearrangement joins TRBV27 to TRBJ2-2; D is uncertain. Deletions cut 8 bases from V and 0 bases from J, with 10 bases between. Germline CDR1 MNHEY, CDR2 SMNVEV (reference sequence). The CDR3 has 14 residues. CDR3 sequence reads: CASSASPNTGELFF. The DNA of the CDR3 is TGTGCCAGCTCAGCGTCCCCGAACACCGGGGAGCTGTTTTTT.

This chain connects TRBV5-1 to TRBJ2-1; D is unresolved. V gave up 4 bases and J gave up 4 bases, with 6 bases separating them. The CDR3 has 12 residues. Germline lookup yields CDR1 SGHRS and CDR2 YFSETQ. For the CDR3, the DNA is TGCGCCAGCAGCCCCACTTACAATGAGCAGTTCTTC. As protein: CASSPTYNEQFF.

The rearrangement joins TRBV29-1 to TRBJ1-1; D is possibly TRBD1 (6 bases). CDR1 and CDR2 from the germline V gene are SQVTM and ANQGSEA. Trimming stripped 6 bases from V and 6 bases from J, with 17 bases between. CDR3 length equals 13 residues. The DNA for the CDR3 is TGCAGCGTAGGGACATTCTCTAGCCCTGAAGCTTTCTTT. This translates into CSVGTFSSPEAFF.

The rearrangement joins TRBV7-8 to TRBJ1-3; D ambiguous. V was pared by 1 base and J by 0 bases, with 4 bases between. The germline V gene encodes CDR1 SGHVS and CDR2 FQNEAQ. The length of the CDR3 is 14 residues. CDR3 sequence reads: CASSLGISGNTIYF. The CDR3 nucleotides are TGTGCCAGCAGCTTAGGCATCTCTGGAAACACCATATATTTT.

The chain couples TRBV7-9 to TRBJ2-5; D might be TRBD1 or TRBD2, each matching 5 bases. The germline V gene has CDR1 SEHNR and CDR2 FQNEAQ (reference sequence). Trimming removed 11 bases from V and 4 bases from J, with 8 bases in between. The CDR3 covers 10 residues. DNA of the CDR3: TGTGCCTTGGGGACAGAGACCCAGTACTTC. Its translation is CALGTETQYF.

This chain connects TRBV7-9 to TRBJ2-1; D not resolved. The CDR3 has 15 amino acids. Germline V gives CDR1 SEHNR, CDR2 FQNEAQ (reference sequence). Deletions cut 5 bases from V and 4 bases from J, with 15 bases between. The CDR3 sequence is CASSPTVGGYNEQFF. The CDR3 bases are TGTGCCAGCAGCCCTACGGTCGGCGGATACAATGAGCAGTTCTTC.

The J gene is TRBJ1-5, the V gene TRBV28; D unclear. CDR1 is MDHEN and CDR2 is SYDVKM in the germline V gene. The V gene lost 7 bases and the J gene lost 0 bases, with 10 bases spanning the gap. The CDR3 sequence is 14 residues long. The chain's CDR3 is CASTPGGSNQPQHF. For the CDR3, the DNA is TGTGCCAGCACCCCCGGTGGTAGCAATCAGCCCCAGCATTTT.

V and J are TRBV7-2 and TRBJ2-5; D is perhaps TRBD2 (6 bases). The germline gives CDR1 SGHTA, CDR2 FQGNSA. The CDR3 runs to 15 residues. Trimming pared 6 bases from V and 5 bases from J, leaving 19 bases between. The CDR3 DNA is TGTGCCAGCAGACCCGCGCGGGGTACAAGGGAGACCCAGTACTTC. Residues: CASRPARGTRETQYF.

The rearrangement uses TRBV6-1 and TRBJ1-1; D is perhaps TRBD1 (5 bases). CDR1 and CDR2 from the germline V gene are MNHNS and SASEGT. Deletions cut 7 bases from V and 4 bases from J, with 16 bases between. CDR3 length: 14 residues. CDR3 loop: CASKYQGTGTEAFF. Here the CDR3 DNA reads TGTGCCAGCAAGTACCAGGGTACGGGCACTGAAGCTTTCTTT.

The gene calls are TRBV5-6 and TRBJ2-6; TRBD1 might be the D (5 bases). Trimming pared 3 bases from V and 1 base from J, leaving 8 bases between. This CDR3 contains 15 residues. Germline CDR1 SGHDT, CDR2 YYEEEE. The CDR3 region is CASSWGGSGANVLTF. CDR3 sequence (DNA): TGTGCCAGCAGCTGGGGCGGTTCTGGGGCCAACGTCCTGACTTTC.

As to this clone: This CDR3 is also generated by other DNA sequences in the sample. The chain is built from TRBV5-4 and TRBJ2-5; 7 nucleotides line up with TRBD2. The CDR3 runs to 15 residues. Germline-derived CDR1 and CDR2 are SGHNT and YYREEE (reference sequence). The J segment lost 1 base and the V segment lost 0 bases, leaving 3 bases of the junction unmatched. CDR3 sequence reads: CASSLGLASQETQYF. CDR3 DNA sequence: TGTGCCAGCAGCTTGGGACTAGCTTCCCAAGAGACCCAGTACTTC. Drawing the rest from reference TRBV5-4 and TRBJ2-5, the complete variable domain is ETGVTQSPTHLIKTRGQQVTLRCSSQSGHNTVSWYQQALGQGPQFIFQYYREEENGRGNFPPRFSGLQFPNYSSELNVNALELDDSALYLCASSLGLASQETQYFGPGTRLLVL.

This chain links TRBV9 with TRBJ2-6, with unresolved D. The CDR3 spans 13 residues. Per germline, CDR1 SGDLS and CDR2 YYNGEE. Trimming stripped 5 bases from V and 1 base from J, with 4 bases between. The CDR3 DNA is TGTGCCAGCAGGAGGTCTGGGGCCAACGTCCTGACTTTC. Encoded protein: CASRRSGANVLTF.

Only one count was recorded for this clone. The chain employs TRBV4-1 and TRBJ2-3; D ambiguous. Germline V lookup: CDR1 MGHRA, CDR2 YSYEKL. The CDR3 runs 14 residues. V dropped 1 base and J dropped 0 bases, with 5 bases sitting between them. The CDR3: CASSQVPSTDTQYF. CDR3 coding DNA: TGCGCCAGCAGCCAAGTGCCTAGCACAGATACGCAGTATTTT.

This chain links TRBV2 with TRBJ1-2; D gene unclear. The V end lost 4 bases, the J end lost 4 bases, and 10 bases lay between the germline ends. Germline V lookup: CDR1 SNHLY, CDR2 FYNNEI. The CDR3 consists of 13 residues. CDR3 in DNA: TGTGCCAGCAGTGTGGAGAGGGCCTATGGCTACACCTTC. Translated, it gives CASSVERAYGYTF.

Only one count was recorded for this clone. V is TRBV19 and J is TRBJ1-1; perhaps TRBD1 as D (6 bases). The length of the CDR3 is 13 residues. Germline V CDR1 and CDR2: LNHDA, SQIVND (reference sequence). The ends were cut back, 6 bases at V and 7 bases at J, with 15 bases in the middle. CDR3 DNA sequence: TGTGCCAGTAGCCCGACAGGATCGAGTGAAGCTTTCTTT. Protein sequence: CASSPTGSSEAFF.

V and J are TRBV6-5 and TRBJ2-5; TRBD2 aligns across 14 bases. The CDR3 covers 16 residues. CDR1 and CDR2 (germline): MNHEY, SVGAGI. V dropped 4 bases and J dropped 2; count of bases not matched to a gene: 3. CDR3 in DNA: TGTGCCAGCAGTTCCCGACTAGCGGGAGGGCAAGAGACCCAGTACTTC. Its protein product is CASSSRLAGGQETQYF.